This T cell receptor beta chain was identified in a study of shared clonotypes between healthy human individuals. TCRdb keeps only in-frame clones here, not all; method: immunoSEQ multiplex PCR. Of 2 million to 2.5 million clones listed, 85% to 95% were seen once; the top ten hold around 0.38%. The CDR3 has 16 residues. The germline V gene has CDR1 MDHEN and CDR2 SYDVKM. The V end was cut by 5 bases, the J end by 3 bases, with 20 bases between. The chain couples TRBV28 to TRBJ2-7, with D hard to call. Specimen: naive CD4+ T cells from PBMCs. Subset given: CD45RA+ positively selected. The receptor was isolated from a man aged 18 to 29 in good health. Some clones in this sample may be carry-over from other donors' samples. CDR3 in amino acids: CASSDLSYRENYEQYF. CDR3 in DNA: TGTGCCAGCAGTGACCTTTCCTACAGAGAAAACTACGAGCAGTACTTC.